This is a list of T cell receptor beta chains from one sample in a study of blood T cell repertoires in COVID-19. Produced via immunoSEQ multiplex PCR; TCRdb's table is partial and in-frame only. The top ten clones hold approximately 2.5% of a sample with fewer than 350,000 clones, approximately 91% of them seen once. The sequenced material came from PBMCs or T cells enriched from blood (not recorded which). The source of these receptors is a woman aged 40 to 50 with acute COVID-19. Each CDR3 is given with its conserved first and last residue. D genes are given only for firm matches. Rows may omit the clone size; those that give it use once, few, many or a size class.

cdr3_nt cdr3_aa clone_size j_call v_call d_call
TGTGCCAACCTAATTCCGGGATCTGGGAATTGGGGCTACACCTTC CANLIPGSGNWGYTF - TRBJ1-2 TRBV7-3 -
TGTGCCAGCGCGGGAGGGATTAATGAAAAACTGTTTTTT CASAGGINEKLFF - TRBJ1-4 TRBV18 -
TGCGCCAGCAGCTCCGTGGACAGTTACAATGAGCAGTTCTTC CASSSVDSYNEQFF few TRBJ2-1 TRBV4-1 -
TGTGCCAGCAGCCTAGGGGGCTATGGCTACACCTTC CASSLGGYGYTF - TRBJ1-2 TRBV14 -
TGCGCCAGCAGCCAAGTTGGCTCAGGGGTCCAGTACTTC CASSQVGSGVQYF - TRBJ2-5 TRBV4-1 -
TGCAGCGTTGAGGCGGAAGTCAACTATGGCTACACCTTC CSVEAEVNYGYTF - TRBJ1-2 TRBV29-1 -
TGTGCCAGCAGTGAAGCGCACGGAGGCACCGAAAAACTGTTTTTT CASSEAHGGTEKLFF - TRBJ1-4 TRBV2 -
TGTGTCGGACAGGGGCGGTATTCTCTGGGCTACACCTTC CVGQGRYSLGYTF - TRBJ1-2 TRBV30 TRBD1
TGTGCCAGCAGCTCGGGTCTAGGTACGCAGTATTTT CASSSGLGTQYF - TRBJ2-3 TRBV11-2 -
TGTGCCAGCAGCAAGCACCGGGACAGTCCGGGGCAGTTCTTC CASSKHRDSPGQFF - TRBJ2-1 TRBV5-8 TRBD1
TGTGCCACCAGTGCAGTCGGGGAGACCCAGTACTTC CATSAVGETQYF - TRBJ2-5 TRBV24-1 -
TGTGCCAGCAGTGACGAACTAGGCAGCACAGATACGCAGTATTTT CASSDELGSTDTQYF - TRBJ2-3 TRBV6-1 -
TGTGCCAGCGGAGGGAGAATCAATCAGCCCCAGCATTTT CASGGRINQPQHF - TRBJ1-5 TRBV27 -
TGTGCCAGCAGTTTAGGTAGCGGGGGGCACAACTACGAGCAGTACTTC CASSLGSGGHNYEQYF - TRBJ2-7 TRBV28 TRBD2
TGTGCCAGTAGTATTCCGGGGATTGAGACCCAGTACTTC CASSIPGIETQYF - TRBJ2-5 TRBV19 -
TGTGCCAGCAGCTTGACTAGCGGGAGTGCTAATGAGCAGTTCTTC CASSLTSGSANEQFF - TRBJ2-1 TRBV7-3 TRBD2
TGTGCCAGCAGCTTACGGGATAGCGCGATCTACGAGCAGTACTTC CASSLRDSAIYEQYF few TRBJ2-7 TRBV7-9 -
TGTGCCAGCAGTTTCTTCCGGGAGCTGTTTTTT CASSFFRELFF - TRBJ2-2 TRBV12-3/TRBV12-4 -
TGCGCCAGCAGCTTGGAGGGGCAAAGTCACACTGAAGCTTTCTTT CASSLEGQSHTEAFF - TRBJ1-1 TRBV5-1 -
TGTGCCAGTAGTAACGCCAGGGGAGGGTCCTACGAGCAGTACTTC CASSNARGGSYEQYF once TRBJ2-7 TRBV19 -
TGTGCCAGCCGGTATCAAGGGGCGTTGAGAACTGAAGCTTTCTTT CASRYQGALRTEAFF - TRBJ1-1 TRBV7-9 -
TGTGCCAGCAGCCCCCTTCTAGGTTTCGGGGAGCTGTTTTTT CASSPLLGFGELFF once TRBJ2-2 TRBV11-3 -
TGTGCCAGCAGCTTGGAGGGACAGGGGGCGAAAACCGGGGAGCTGTTTTTT CASSLEGQGAKTGELFF - TRBJ2-2 TRBV5-4 TRBD1
TGTGCCAGCTCACCACCCAGGCCTAACACCGGGGAGCTGTTTTTT CASSPPRPNTGELFF - TRBJ2-2 TRBV18 -
TGTGCCAGCAGCCAAGATACGAGAGAAGCTTTCTTT CASSQDTREAFF - TRBJ1-1 TRBV3-1/TRBV3-2 -
TGTGCCAGCAGCACGCCGGACAGGACCTACGAGCAGTACTTC CASSTPDRTYEQYF - TRBJ2-7 TRBV7-9 TRBD1
TGTGCCAGCAGCTCCCCGGGACAGGGGGCTGGGGCCAACGTCCTGACTTTC CASSSPGQGAGANVLTF - TRBJ2-6 TRBV11-3 TRBD1
TGTGCCAGCAGTACAGATAGGGGTGAGCAGTTCTTC CASSTDRGEQFF - TRBJ2-1 TRBV7-9 -
TGCGCCAGCAGCTTGGGGTCAGGATTTGATCAGCCCCAGCATTTT CASSLGSGFDQPQHF - TRBJ1-5 TRBV5-1 -
TGTGCCAGCGGTCCAGCGGAGGCCGGAAACACCATATATTTT CASGPAEAGNTIYF - TRBJ1-3 TRBV5-8 -
TGTGCCAGCAGCTTAGATTACGGGACAGGGGTTGGCTACACCTTC CASSLDYGTGVGYTF - TRBJ1-2 TRBV7-2 TRBD1
TGTGCCAGCAAGGGGCTGGTTGAAAAACTGTTTTTT CASKGLVEKLFF - TRBJ1-4 TRBV28 -
TGTGCCAGCAGTAAACTACAGGTCTCCTACGAGCAGTACTTC CASSKLQVSYEQYF - TRBJ2-7 TRBV6-5 -
TGTGCCAGCAGCTTATATGGAGCCTACGAGCAGTACTTC CASSLYGAYEQYF - TRBJ2-7 TRBV7-2 -
TGCGCCAGCAGCCAGGGGCCTGGGGGGGCCTACGAGCAGTACTTC CASSQGPGGAYEQYF - TRBJ2-7 TRBV4-1 TRBD2
TGTGCCAGTAGCTCCGGGACAGGGGGCGCAAAGCAGTACTTC CASSSGTGGAKQYF few TRBJ2-7 TRBV19 TRBD1
TGTGCCAGCAGCTCCCAGGGGGTCTCCTACAATGAGCAGTTCTTC CASSSQGVSYNEQFF - TRBJ2-1 TRBV7-2 TRBD1
TGTGCCAGCAGGTCGGGACAGGGCGGTGCAGATACGCAGTATTTT CASRSGQGGADTQYF - TRBJ2-3 TRBV7-3 TRBD1
TGTGCCAGTAGCGCACTAGGACAGGGGTCAGATACGCAGTATTTT CASSALGQGSDTQYF once TRBJ2-3 TRBV19 TRBD1
TGTGCCAGCAGCCCCGCTCACGAGGTCGGGTCCTACGAGCAGTACTTC CASSPAHEVGSYEQYF - TRBJ2-7 TRBV6-6 -
TGTGCCAGCCAAGGTGGACAGCTGTATGGGGCCAACGTCCTGACTTTC CASQGGQLYGANVLTF - TRBJ2-6 TRBV28 -
TGTGCCAGCTCACCAGAGGGATCTGGAAACACCATATATTTT CASSPEGSGNTIYF once TRBJ1-3 TRBV18 -
TGTGCCTGGAGTTCGGGACAAACAGCTGAAGCTTTCTTT CAWSSGQTAEAFF few TRBJ1-1 TRBV30 -
TGTGCCAGCAGCCAAGATCAAGCAGCGGGAGTTAAAAACATTCAGTACTTC CASSQDQAAGVKNIQYF - TRBJ2-4 TRBV4-2 TRBD2
TGTGCCAGCAGAACAGGGACCTATCAGCCCCAGCATTTT CASRTGTYQPQHF - TRBJ1-5 TRBV28 -
TGTGCCAGCAGCTTGGAAAGGGGGCGAGGCACCGGGGAGCTGTTTTTT CASSLERGRGTGELFF - TRBJ2-2 TRBV5-5 TRBD1